This T cell receptor (beta chain) was identified during a study of blood T cell repertoires in COVID-19. The CDR3 has 14 residues. The germline CDR1 and CDR2 sequences are GTSNPN and SVGIG (reference sequence). V lost 0 bases to trimming and J lost 7 bases, with 15 bases between them. Clinical histories supplied by participants themselves formed the basis of cohort assignment. Original processing methods: Using reference gene primer amplification, nucleated cell counts were estimated. Some clones are missing from TCRdb's copy, which holds only in-frame ones; the method was immunoSEQ multiplex PCR. That table furnishes V, J and clone size, whereas the DNA furnished D and trimming. Of about 200,000 clones listed, more than 65% are singletons.

The material sequenced was PBMCs or T cells enriched from blood (not recorded which). The origin of this receptor is a middle-aged man who had recovered from COVID-19. This sequence joins TRBV30 and TRBJ1-1; D is perhaps TRBD1 (6 bases). CDR3: CAWSVHGGLDEAFF. The CDR3 DNA follows: TGTGCCTGGAGTGTACACGGGGGGCTTGATGAAGCTTTCTTT.